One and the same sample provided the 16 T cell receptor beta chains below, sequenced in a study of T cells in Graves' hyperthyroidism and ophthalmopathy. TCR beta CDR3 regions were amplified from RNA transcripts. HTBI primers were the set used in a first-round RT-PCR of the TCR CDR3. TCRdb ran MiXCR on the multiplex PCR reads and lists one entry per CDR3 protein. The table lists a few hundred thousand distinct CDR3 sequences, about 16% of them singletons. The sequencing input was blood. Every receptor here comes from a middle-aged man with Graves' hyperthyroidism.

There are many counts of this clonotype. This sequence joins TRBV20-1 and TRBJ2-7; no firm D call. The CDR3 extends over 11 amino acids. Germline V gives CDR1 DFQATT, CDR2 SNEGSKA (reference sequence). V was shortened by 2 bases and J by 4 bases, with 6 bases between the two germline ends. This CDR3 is CSARRRYEQYF. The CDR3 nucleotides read TGCAGTGCTAGAAGACGTTACGAGCAGTACTTC.

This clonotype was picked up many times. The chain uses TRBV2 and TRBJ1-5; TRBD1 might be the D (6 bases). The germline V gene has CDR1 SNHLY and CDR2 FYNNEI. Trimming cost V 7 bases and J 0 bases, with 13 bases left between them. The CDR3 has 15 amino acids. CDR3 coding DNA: TGTGCCAGCAACGCAGGGGAGTTTAGCAATCAGCCCCAGCATTTT. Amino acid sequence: CASNAGEFSNQPQHF.

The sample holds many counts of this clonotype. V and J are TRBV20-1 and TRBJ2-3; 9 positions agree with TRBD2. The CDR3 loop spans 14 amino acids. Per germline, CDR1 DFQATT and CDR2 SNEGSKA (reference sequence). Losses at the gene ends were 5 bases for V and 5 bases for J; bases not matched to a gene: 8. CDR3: CSAGRGGGGDTQYF. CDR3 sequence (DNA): TGCAGTGCTGGTAGGGGCGGGGGGGGAGATACGCAGTATTTT.

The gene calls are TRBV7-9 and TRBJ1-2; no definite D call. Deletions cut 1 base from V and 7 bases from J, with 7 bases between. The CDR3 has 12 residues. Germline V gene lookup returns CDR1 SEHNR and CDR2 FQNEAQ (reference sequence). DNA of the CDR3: TGTGCCAGCAGCTTAGATTTTCTTGGCTACACCTTC. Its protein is CASSLDFLGYTF.

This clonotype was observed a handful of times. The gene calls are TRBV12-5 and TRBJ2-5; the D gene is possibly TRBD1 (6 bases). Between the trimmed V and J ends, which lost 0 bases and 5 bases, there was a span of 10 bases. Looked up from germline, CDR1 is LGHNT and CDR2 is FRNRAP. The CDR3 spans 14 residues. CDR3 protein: CASGLVRQAETQYF. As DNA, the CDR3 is TGTGCTAGTGGTTTGGTAAGACAGGCGGAGACCCAGTACTTC.

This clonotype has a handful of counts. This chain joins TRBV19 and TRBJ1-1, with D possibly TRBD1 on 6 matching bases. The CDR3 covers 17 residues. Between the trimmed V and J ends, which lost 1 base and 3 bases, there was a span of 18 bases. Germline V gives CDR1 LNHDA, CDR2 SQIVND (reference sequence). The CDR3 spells CASSIGRNRDLDTEAFF. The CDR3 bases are TGTGCCAGTAGTATAGGAAGAAACAGGGATTTGGACACTGAAGCTTTCTTT.

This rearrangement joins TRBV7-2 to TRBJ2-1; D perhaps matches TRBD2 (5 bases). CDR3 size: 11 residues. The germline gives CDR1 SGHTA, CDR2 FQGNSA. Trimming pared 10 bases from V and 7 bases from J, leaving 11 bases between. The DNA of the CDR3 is TGTGCCAACGGGGTGGGAAATGAGCAGTTCTTC. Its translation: CANGVGNEQFF. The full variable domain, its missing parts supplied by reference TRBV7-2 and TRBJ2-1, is GAGVSQSPSNKVTEKGKDVELRCDPISGHTALYWYRQSLGQGLEFLIYFQGNSAPDKSGLPSDRFSAERTGGSVSTLTIQRTQQEDSAVYLCANGVGNEQFFGPGTRLTVL.

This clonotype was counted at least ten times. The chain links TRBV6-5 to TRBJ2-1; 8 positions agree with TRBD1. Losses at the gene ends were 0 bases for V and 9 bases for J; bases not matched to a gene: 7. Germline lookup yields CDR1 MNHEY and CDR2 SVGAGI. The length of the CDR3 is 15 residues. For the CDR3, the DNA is TGTGCCAGCAGTTACTCGAACAGGGGGTCGGTTGAGCAGTTCTTC. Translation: CASSYSNRGSVEQFF.

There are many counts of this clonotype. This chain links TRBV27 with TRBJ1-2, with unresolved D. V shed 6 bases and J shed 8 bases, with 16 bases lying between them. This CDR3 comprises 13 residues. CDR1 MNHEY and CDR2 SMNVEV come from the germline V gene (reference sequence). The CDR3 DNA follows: TGTGCCAGCAGCCCCTCGTATAACAAGGGCTACACCTTC. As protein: CASSPSYNKGYTF.

The CDR3 is CASSFNGFQETQYF. Written as DNA, the CDR3 is TGTGCCAGCAGCTTCAACGGTTTTCAAGAGACCCAGTACTTC. The V gene is TRBV7-2, the J gene TRBJ2-5; no firm D call. Per germline, CDR1 SGHTA and CDR2 FQGNSA. Trimming left V 3 bases short and J 2 bases short, with 10 bases between. The CDR3 covers 14 residues.

The CDR3 region is CASSREVDSSYNEQFF. The CDR3 DNA sequence: TGCGCCAGCAGCCGGGAAGTGGACTCCTCCTACAATGAGCAGTTCTTC. This chain joins TRBV4-3 and TRBJ2-1, with D possibly matching TRBD2 (5 bases). Trimming stripped 4 bases from V and 0 bases from J, with 13 bases between. The CDR3 runs to 16 residues. Germline CDR1 and CDR2: LGHNA and YSLEER.

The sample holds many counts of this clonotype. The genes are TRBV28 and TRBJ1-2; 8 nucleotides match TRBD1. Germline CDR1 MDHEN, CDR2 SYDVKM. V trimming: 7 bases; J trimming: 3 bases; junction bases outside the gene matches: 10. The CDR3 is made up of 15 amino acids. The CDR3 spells CASTFRDRRDYGYTF. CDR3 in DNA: TGTGCCAGCACCTTCCGGGACAGGCGCGACTATGGCTACACCTTC.

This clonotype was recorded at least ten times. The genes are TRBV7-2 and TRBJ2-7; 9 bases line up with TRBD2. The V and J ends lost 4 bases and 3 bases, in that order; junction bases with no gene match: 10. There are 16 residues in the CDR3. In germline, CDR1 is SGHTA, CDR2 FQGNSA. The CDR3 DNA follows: TGTGCCAGCAGCTCAGGGCGACTAGCGGACCTCTACGAGCAGTACTTC. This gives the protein CASSSGRLADLYEQYF.

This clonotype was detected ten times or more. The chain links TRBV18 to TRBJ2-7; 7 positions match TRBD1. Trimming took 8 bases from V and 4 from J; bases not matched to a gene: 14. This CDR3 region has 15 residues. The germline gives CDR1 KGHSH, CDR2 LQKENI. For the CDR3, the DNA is TGTGCCAGCACTCACAGGGGATCAGTTCAATACGAGCAGTACTTC. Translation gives CASTHRGSVQYEQYF.

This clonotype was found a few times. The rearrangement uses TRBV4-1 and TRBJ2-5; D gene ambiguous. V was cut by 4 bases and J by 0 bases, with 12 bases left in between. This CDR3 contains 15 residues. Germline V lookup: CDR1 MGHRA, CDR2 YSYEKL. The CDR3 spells CASSPLATYQETQYF. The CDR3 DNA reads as TGCGCCAGCAGCCCACTTGCCACGTACCAAGAGACCCAGTACTTC.

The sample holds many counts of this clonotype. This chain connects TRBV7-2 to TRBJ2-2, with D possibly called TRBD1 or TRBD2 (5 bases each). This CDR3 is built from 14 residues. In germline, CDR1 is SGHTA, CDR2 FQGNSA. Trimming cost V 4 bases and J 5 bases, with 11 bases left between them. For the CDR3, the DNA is TGTGCCAGCAGCTACAGGACGGGAACCGGGGAGCTGTTTTTT. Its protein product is CASSYRTGTGELFF.